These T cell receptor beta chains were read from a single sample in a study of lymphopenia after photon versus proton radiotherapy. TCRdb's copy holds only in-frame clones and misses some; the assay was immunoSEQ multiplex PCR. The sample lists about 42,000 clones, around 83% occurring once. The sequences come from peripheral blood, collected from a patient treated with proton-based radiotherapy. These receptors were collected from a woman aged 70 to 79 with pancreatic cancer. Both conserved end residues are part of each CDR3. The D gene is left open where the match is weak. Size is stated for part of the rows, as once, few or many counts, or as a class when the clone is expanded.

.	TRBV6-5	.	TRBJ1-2	TGTGCCACCTCCTCCTCAGGGGCGACTAGTTATGGCTACACCTTC	CATSSSGATSYGYTF
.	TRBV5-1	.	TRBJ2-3	TGCGCCAGCAGCTTTGAAACAGGTACAGATACGCAGTATTTT	CASSFETGTDTQYF
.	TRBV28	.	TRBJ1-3	TGTGCCAGCAGCCTTATTGGGGGGCGGGGTGGAAACACCATATATTTT	CASSLIGGRGGNTIYF
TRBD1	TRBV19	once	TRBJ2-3	TGTGCCAGTAGTAGTTGGGACAGGGGGCCAGATACGCAGTATTTT	CASSSWDRGPDTQYF
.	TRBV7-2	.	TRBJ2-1	TGTGCCAGCAGCCACCACGGGGGCGCCTACAATGAGCAGTTCTTC	CASSHHGGAYNEQFF
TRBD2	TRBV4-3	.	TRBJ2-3	TGCGCCAGCAGCCAAGATCTACGTAGCGGGGCCTCCACAGATACGCAGTATTTT	CASSQDLRSGASTDTQYF
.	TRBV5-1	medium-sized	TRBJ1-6	TGCGCCAGCAGCTTGGGTCAGCCATCGGTAGAATCACCCCTCCACTTT	CASSLGQPSVESPLHF
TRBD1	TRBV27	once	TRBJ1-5	TGTGCCAGCAGAACGACAGGGGGCTTAAATCAGCCCCAGCATTTT	CASRTTGGLNQPQHF
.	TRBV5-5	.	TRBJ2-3	TGTGCCAGCAGCTTGGGTGGCCGCGGGTCAGATACGCAGTATTTT	CASSLGGRGSDTQYF
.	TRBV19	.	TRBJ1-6	TGTGCCAGTAGAAGATTGACAGGCCGCTCCTATAATTCACCCCTCCACTTT	CASRRLTGRSYNSPLHF
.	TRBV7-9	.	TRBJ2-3	TGTGCCAGCAGCCGCCACTCAGGGACAGATACGCAGTATTTT	CASSRHSGTDTQYF
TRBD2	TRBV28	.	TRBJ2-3	TGTGCCAGCAGTCGCCCCGGGACTAGCGGGAGGCGGGCAGATACGCAGTATTTT	CASSRPGTSGRRADTQYF
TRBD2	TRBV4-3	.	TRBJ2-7	TGCGCCAGCAGCCAAGACCCACGGGGGGGGGTCTACGAGCAGTACTTC	CASSQDPRGGVYEQYF
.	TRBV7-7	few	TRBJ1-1	TGTGCTAGCAGCTCTTCGCCAAACACTGAAGCTTTCTTT	CASSSSPNTEAFF
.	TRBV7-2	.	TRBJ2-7	TGTGCCAGCAGCTTAGTTGTTATACAGGCGGCCTACGAGCAGTACTTC	CASSLVVIQAAYEQYF
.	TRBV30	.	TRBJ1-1	TGTGCCTGGAGCGACACAAGTGGGGCTGAAGCTTTCTTT	CAWSDTSGAEAFF
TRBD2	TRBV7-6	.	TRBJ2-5	TGCGCCAGCAGCTTACCCCCTCTCACAGCGGGGAGGGGACAAGAGACCCAGTACTTC	CASSLPPLTAGRGQETQYF
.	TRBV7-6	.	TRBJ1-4	TGTGCCAGCAGCTTAGATCGGGCAGGGAGTAATGAAAAACTGTTTTTT	CASSLDRAGSNEKLFF
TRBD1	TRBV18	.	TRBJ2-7	TGTGCCAGCCGGGGACAGGGGGCGGACGAGCAGTACTTC	CASRGQGADEQYF
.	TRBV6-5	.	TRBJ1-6	TGTGCCAGCAGTTACTCGACCGTACCCAATAATTCACCCCTCCACTTT	CASSYSTVPNNSPLHF
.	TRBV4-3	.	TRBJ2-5	TGCGCCAGCAGCCTTCTTTCGGGAGCTGGGGAGACCCAGTACTTC	CASSLLSGAGETQYF
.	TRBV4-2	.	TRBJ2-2	TGTGCCAGCAGCCAAGGTCAGGGAGATACCGGGGAGCTGTTTTTT	CASSQGQGDTGELFF
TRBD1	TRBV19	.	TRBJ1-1	TGTGCCAGTAGTATAGAGAAACGGCAGGGGGCGAGGTGGAACACTGAAGCTTTCTTT	CASSIEKRQGARWNTEAFF
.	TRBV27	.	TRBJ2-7	TGTGCCAGCAGTTTGGCCCGGCGGTCTTCCTCCTACGAGCAGTACTTC	CASSLARRSSSYEQYF
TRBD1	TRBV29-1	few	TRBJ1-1	TGCAGCGTCGGGACAGGGAACACTGAAGCTTTCTTT	CSVGTGNTEAFF
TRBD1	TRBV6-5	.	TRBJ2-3	TGTGCCAGCAGCCAGGGACAGAGCACAGATACGCAGTATTTT	CASSQGQSTDTQYF
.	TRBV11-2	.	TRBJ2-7	TGTGCCAGCAGCTACCACTACGAGCAGTACTTC	CASSYHYEQYF
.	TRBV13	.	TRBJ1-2	TGTGCCAGCAGTTTCCCGGACAACTCCTTAAACTATGGCTACACCTTC	CASSFPDNSLNYGYTF
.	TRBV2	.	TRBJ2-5	TGTGCCAGCAGTGTTCGCGAGACCCAGTACTTC	CASSVRETQYF
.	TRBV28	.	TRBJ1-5	TGTGCCAGTTCGGATGGGCCCCAGCATTTT	CASSDGPQHF
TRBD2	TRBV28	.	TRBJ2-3	TGTGCCAGCAGTTTAGATGCTAGCGGGCCCTTTACCACAGATACGCAGTATTTT	CASSLDASGPFTTDTQYF